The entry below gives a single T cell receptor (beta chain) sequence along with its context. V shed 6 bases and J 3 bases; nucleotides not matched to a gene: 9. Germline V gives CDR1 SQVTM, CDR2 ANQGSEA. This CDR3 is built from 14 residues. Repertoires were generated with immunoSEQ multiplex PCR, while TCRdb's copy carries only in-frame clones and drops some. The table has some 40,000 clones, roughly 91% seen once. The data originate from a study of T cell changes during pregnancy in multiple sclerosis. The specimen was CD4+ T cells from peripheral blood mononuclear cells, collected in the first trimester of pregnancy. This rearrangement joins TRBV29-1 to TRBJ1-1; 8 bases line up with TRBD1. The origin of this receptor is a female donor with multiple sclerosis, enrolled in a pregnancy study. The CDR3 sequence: CSVYDRGRDTEAFF. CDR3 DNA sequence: TGCAGCGTCTATGACAGGGGCCGGGACACTGAAGCTTTCTTT.